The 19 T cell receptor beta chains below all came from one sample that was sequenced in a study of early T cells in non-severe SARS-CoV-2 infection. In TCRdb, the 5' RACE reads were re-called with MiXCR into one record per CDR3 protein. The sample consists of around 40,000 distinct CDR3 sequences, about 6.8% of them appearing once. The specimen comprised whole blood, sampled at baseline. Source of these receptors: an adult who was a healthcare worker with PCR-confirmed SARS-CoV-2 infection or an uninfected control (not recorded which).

This chain's CDR3 is CASSPAGSSYNEQFF. For the CDR3, the DNA is TGCGCCAGCAGCCCCGCCGGAAGCTCCTACAATGAGCAGTTCTTC. The chain links TRBV5-1 to TRBJ2-1; D ambiguous. The germline CDR1 and CDR2 sequences are SGHRS and YFSETQ. The CDR3 sequence is 15 residues long. Trimming stripped 4 bases from V and 0 bases from J, with 11 bases between. The variable domain in full, completed from reference TRBV5-1 and TRBJ2-1, reads KAGVTQTPRYLIKTRGQQVTLSCSPISGHRSVSWYQQTPGQGLQFLFEYFSETQRNKGNFPGRFSGRQFSNSRSEMNVSTLELGDSALYLCASSPAGSSYNEQFFGPGTRLTVL.

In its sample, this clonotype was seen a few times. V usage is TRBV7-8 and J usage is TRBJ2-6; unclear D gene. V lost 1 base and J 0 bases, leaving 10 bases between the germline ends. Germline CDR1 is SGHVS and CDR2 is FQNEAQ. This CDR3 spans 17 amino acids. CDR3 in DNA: TGTGCCAGCAGCTTAGTTCCCATTGGCTCTGGGGCCAACGTCCTGACTTTC. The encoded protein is CASSLVPIGSGANVLTF.

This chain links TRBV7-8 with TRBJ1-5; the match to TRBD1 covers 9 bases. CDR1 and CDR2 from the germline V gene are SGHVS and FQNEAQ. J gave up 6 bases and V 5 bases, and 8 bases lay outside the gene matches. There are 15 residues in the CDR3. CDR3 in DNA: TGTGCCAGCAGCCAACACAGGGGGCCGAGTCAGCCCCAGCATTTT. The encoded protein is CASSQHRGPSQPQHF.

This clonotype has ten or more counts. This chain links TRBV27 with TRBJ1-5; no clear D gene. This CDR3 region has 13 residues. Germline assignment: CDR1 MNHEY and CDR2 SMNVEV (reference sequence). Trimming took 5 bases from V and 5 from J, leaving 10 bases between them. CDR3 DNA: TGTGCCAGCAGTCTGAGCATTCATCAGCCCCAGCATTTT. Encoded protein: CASSLSIHQPQHF.

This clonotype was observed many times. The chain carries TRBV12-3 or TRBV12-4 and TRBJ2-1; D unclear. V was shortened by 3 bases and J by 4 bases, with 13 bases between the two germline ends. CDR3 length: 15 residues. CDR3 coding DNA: TGTGCCAGCAGTTTGTCCCGAGACGGTTACAATGAGCAGTTCTTC. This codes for CASSLSRDGYNEQFF.

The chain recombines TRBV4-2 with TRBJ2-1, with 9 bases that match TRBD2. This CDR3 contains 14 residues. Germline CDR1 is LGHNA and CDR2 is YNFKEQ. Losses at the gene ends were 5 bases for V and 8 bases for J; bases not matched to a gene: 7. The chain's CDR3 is CASSILSGRYEQFF. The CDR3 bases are TGTGCCAGCAGCATCCTTAGCGGGAGATATGAGCAGTTCTTC.

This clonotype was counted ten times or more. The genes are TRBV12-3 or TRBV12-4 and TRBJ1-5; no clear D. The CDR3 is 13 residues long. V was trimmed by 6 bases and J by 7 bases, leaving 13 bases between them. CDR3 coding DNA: TGTGCCAGCAGATGGACCACCGGACAGCCCCAGCATTTT. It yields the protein CASRWTTGQPQHF.

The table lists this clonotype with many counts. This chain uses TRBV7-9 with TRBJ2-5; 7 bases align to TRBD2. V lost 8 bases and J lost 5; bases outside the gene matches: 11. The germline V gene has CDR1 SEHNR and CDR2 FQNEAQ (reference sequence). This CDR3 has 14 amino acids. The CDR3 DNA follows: TGTGCCAGCCGCCCGGGGGGAGTAGGCGAGACCCAGTACTTC. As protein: CASRPGGVGETQYF. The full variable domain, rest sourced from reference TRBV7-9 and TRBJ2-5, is DTGVSQNPRHKITKRGQNVTFRCDPISEHNRLYWYRQTLGQGPEFLTYFQNEAQLEKSRLLSDRFSAERPKGSFSTLEIQRTEQGDSAMYLCASRPGGVGETQYFGPGTRLLVL.

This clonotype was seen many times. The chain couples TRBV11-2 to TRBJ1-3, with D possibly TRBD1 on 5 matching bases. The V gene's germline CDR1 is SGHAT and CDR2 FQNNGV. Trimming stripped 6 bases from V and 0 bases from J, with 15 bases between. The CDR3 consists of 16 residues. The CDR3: CASRPKTVPSGNTIYF. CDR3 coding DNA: TGTGCCAGCAGACCTAAGACAGTTCCCTCTGGAAACACCATATATTTT. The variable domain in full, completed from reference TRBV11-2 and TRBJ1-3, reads EAGVAQSPRYKIIEKRQSVAFWCNPISGHATLYWYQQILGQGPKLLIQFQNNGVVDDSQLPKDRFSAERLKGVDSTLKIQPAKLEDSAVYLCASRPKTVPSGNTIYFGEGSWLTVV.

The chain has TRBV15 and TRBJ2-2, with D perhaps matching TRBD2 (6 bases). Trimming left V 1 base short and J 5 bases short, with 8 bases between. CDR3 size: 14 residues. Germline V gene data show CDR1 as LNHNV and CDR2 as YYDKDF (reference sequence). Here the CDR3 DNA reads TGTGCCACCAGCAGAGTCCGGGGGACCGGGGAGCTGTTTTTT. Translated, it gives CATSRVRGTGELFF.

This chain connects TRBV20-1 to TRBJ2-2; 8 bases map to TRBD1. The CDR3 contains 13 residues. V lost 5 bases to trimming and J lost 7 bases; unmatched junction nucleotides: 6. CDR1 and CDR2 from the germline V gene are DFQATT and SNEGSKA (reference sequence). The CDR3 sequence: CSARDRSDGELFF. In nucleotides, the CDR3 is TGCAGTGCTCGGGACAGGTCGGACGGGGAGCTGTTTTTT.

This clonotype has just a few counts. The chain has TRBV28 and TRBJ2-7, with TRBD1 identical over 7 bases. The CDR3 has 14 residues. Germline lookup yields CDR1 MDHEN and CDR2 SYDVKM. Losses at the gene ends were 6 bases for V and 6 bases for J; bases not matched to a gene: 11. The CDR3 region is CASSRRTGRIEQYF. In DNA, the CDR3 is TGTGCCAGCAGCCGACGGACAGGCCGGATCGAGCAGTACTTC.

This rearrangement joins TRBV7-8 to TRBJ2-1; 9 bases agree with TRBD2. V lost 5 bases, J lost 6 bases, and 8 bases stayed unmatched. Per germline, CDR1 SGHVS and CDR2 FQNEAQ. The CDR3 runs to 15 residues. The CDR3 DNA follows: TGTGCCAGCAGCCCAACCGGGACTAGCCCCAATGAGCAGTTCTTC. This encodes CASSPTGTSPNEQFF.

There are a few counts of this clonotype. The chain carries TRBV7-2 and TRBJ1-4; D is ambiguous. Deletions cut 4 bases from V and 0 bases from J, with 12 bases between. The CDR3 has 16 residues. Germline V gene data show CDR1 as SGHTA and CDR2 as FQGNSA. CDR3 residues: CASSSAVVATNEKLFF. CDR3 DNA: TGTGCCAGCAGCTCGGCAGTGGTTGCAACTAATGAAAAACTGTTTTTT.

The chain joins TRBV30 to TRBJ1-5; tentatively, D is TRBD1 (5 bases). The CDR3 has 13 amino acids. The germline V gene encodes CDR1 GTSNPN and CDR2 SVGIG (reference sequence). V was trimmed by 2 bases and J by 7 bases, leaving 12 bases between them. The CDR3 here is CAWSPGVRQPQHF. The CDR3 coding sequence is TGTGCCTGGAGTCCGGGGGTGAGGCAGCCCCAGCATTTT.

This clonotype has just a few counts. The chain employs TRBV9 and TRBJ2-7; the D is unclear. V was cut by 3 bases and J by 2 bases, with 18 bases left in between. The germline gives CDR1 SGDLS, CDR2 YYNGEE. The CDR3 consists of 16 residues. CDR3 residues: CASSEGSRLFPYEQYF. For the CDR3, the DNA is TGTGCCAGCAGCGAGGGTAGCCGGTTATTCCCCTACGAGCAGTACTTC.

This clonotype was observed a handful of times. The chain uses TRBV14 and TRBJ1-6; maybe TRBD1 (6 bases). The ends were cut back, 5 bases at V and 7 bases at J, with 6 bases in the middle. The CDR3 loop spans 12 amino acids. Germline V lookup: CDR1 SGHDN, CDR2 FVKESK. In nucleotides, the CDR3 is TGTGCCAGCAGCGACAGGAATTCACCCCTCCACTTT. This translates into CASSDRNSPLHF. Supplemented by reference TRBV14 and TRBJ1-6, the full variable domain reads EAGVTQFPSHSVIEKGQTVTLRCDPISGHDNLYWYRRVMGKEIKFLLHFVKESKQDESGMPNNRFLAERTGGTYSTLKVQPAELEDSGVYFCASSDRNSPLHFGNGTRLTVT.

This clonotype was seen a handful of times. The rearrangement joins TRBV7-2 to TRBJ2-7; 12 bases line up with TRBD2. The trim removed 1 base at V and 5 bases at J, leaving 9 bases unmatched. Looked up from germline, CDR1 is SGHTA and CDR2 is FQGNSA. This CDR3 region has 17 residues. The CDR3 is CASSLGPLAGGPHEQYF. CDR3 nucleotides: TGTGCCAGCAGCTTAGGTCCGCTAGCGGGAGGGCCCCACGAGCAGTACTTC.

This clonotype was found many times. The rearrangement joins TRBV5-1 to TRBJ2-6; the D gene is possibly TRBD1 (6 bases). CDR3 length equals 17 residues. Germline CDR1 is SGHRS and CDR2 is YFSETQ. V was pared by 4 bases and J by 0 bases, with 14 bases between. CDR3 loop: CASSAKTGYSGANVLTF. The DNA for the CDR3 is TGCGCCAGCAGCGCCAAAACAGGGTACTCTGGGGCCAACGTCCTGACTTTC. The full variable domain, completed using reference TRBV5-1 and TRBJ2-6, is KAGVTQTPRYLIKTRGQQVTLSCSPISGHRSVSWYQQTPGQGLQFLFEYFSETQRNKGNFPGRFSGRQFSNSRSEMNVSTLELGDSALYLCASSAKTGYSGANVLTFGAGSRLTVL.